This T cell receptor (beta chain) derives from a study of Graves' ophthalmopathy and Graves' hyperthyroidism. Study context: Peripheral blood was gathered at the point of initial diagnosis, before any treatment started.

The authors amplified TCR beta CDR3 regions from RNA transcripts. RT-PCR in the first round used HTBI primers; a second-round multiplex PCR followed. TCRdb reanalysed the multiplex PCR reads using MiXCR and keeps one entry per CDR3 protein. In the table there are some 200,000 distinct CDR3 sequences, 29% of which are singletons. This clonotype was found many times. Trimming at V came to 7 bases and at J to 4 bases, leaving 12 bases not matched to a gene. Germline lookup yields CDR1 GTSNPN and CDR2 SVGIG (reference sequence). CDR3 length: 14 amino acids. The starting material, about 9.9 ml of fresh peripheral blood, provided the PBMCs.

The receptor's source is a man between 45 and 60 years old with Graves' ophthalmopathy. Sequencing was performed on peripheral blood. V is TRBV30 and J is TRBJ1-1; 7 bases are shared with TRBD1. CDR3 sequence (DNA): TGTGCCTCCGTTTCGGACAGGTTGGGCACTGAAGCTTTCTTT. Translating gives CASVSDRLGTEAFF.